This T cell receptor (beta chain) appears in the sequencing data of a study of blood T cell repertoires in COVID-19. Turning to the study itself: Both acute and convalescent COVID-19 samples were obtained from the United States, Italy and Spain. From T cells, B-cell-depleted T cells, or PBMCs came the material, which was cDNA or gDNA.

How the authors handled the data: How many nucleated cells were present was estimated from reference gene primer amplification. Profiling relied on immunoSEQ multiplex PCR, and the TCRdb table lists in-frame clones only, not all of them. V, J and clone size are taken as reported in that table, and D and trimming were inferred from the DNA itself. The sample gives a few hundred thousand clones, roughly 86% of which show up once; about 0.65% is in the top ten. The CDR3 totals 11 residues. Germline V gene sequence: CDR1 GTSNPN, CDR2 SVGIG (reference sequence). The ends were cut back, 2 bases at V and 6 bases at J, with 7 bases in the middle.

The chain joins TRBV30 to TRBJ1-1; no reliable D call. The clonotype originates from a human donor in a cohort sampled during active COVID-19. Material for sequencing was peripheral blood. For the CDR3, the DNA is TGTGCCTGGAGTCCGGTTTCTGAAGCTTTCTTT. Its translation is CAWSPVSEAFF. The full variable domain, with the rest looked up from reference TRBV30 and TRBJ1-1, is SQTIHQWPATLVQPVGSPLSLECTVEGTSNPNLYWYRQAAGRGLQLLFYSVGIGQISSEVPQNLSASRPQDRQFILSSKKLLLSDSGFYLCAWSPVSEAFFGQGTRLTVV.